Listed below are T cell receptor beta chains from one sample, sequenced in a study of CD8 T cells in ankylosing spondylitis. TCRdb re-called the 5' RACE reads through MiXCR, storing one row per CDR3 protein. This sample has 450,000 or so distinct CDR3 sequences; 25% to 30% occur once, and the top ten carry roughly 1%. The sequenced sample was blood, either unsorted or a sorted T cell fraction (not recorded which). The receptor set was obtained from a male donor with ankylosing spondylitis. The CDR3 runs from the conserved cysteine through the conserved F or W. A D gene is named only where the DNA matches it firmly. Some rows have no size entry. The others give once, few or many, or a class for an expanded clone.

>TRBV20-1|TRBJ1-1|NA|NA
CSARDGVITEAFF
TGCAGTGCTAGAGATGGGGTTATCACTGAAGCTTTCTTT
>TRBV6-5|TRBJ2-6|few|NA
CASSYSEEAGANVLTF
TGTGCCAGCAGTTACTCGGAGGAGGCTGGGGCCAACGTCCTGACTTTC
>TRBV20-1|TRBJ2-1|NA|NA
CSAPLSPPPNEQFF
TGCAGTGCTCCTCTATCACCCCCCCCCAATGAGCAGTTCTTC
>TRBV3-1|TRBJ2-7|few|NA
CASSPQIGEGRYEQYF
TGTGCCAGCAGCCCCCAGATCGGGGAAGGGCGGTACGAGCAGTACTTC
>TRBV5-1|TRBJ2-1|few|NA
CASRADSTIYNEQFF
TGCGCCAGCAGGGCTGATTCGACGATCTACAATGAGCAGTTCTTC
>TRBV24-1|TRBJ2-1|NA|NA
CATRKDSYNEQFF
TGTGCCACCAGGAAGGACAGCTACAATGAGCAGTTCTTC
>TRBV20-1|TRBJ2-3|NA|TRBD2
CSARGGRGTDTQYF
TGCAGTGCTAGAGGGGGGAGGGGCACAGATACGCAGTATTTT
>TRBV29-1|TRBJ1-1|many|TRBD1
CSVAGTVNTEAFF
TGCAGCGTAGCCGGGACAGTGAACACTGAAGCTTTCTTT
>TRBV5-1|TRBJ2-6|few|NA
CASAGGNSGANVLTF
TGCGCCAGCGCTGGGGGGAACTCTGGGGCCAACGTCCTGACTTTC
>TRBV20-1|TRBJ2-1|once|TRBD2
CSGGGTSGRVEQFF
TGCAGTGGGGGAGGGACTAGCGGGAGGGTTGAGCAGTTCTTC
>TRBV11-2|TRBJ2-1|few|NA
CASSLSRSYNEQFF
TGTGCCAGCAGCTTATCCCGCTCTTACAATGAGCAGTTCTTC
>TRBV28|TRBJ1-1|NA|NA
CASSSGGNTEAFF
TGTGCCAGCAGTTCCGGTGGGAACACTGAAGCTTTCTTT
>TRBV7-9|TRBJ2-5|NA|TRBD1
CASSRQGQPRGETQYF
TGTGCCAGCAGTCGACAGGGACAGCCCCGCGGGGAGACCCAGTACTTC
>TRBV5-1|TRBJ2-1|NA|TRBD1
CASSLVTGIGVDEQFF
TGCGCCAGCAGCTTGGTGACAGGGATAGGTGTCGATGAGCAGTTCTTC
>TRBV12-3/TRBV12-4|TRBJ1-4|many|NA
CASSRGRDEKLFF
TGTGCCAGCAGCCGAGGGCGAGATGAAAAACTGTTTTTT
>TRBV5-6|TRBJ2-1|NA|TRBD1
CASSLQGLGEQFF
TGTGCCAGCAGCTTACAGGGGCTCGGTGAGCAGTTCTTC
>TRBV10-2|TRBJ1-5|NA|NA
CASSKRRDQPQHF
TGCGCCAGCAGTAAGCGGAGGGATCAGCCCCAGCATTTT
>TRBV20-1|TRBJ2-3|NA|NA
CSARVVTSTDTQYF
TGCAGTGCTAGAGTTGTCACTAGCACAGATACGCAGTATTTT
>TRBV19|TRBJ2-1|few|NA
CASSIVPGSYNEQFF
TGTGCCAGTAGTATCGTTCCCGGCTCCTACAATGAGCAGTTCTTC
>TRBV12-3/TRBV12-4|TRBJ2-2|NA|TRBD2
CASSLGLAGSGELFF
TGTGCCAGCAGTTTGGGACTAGCGGGTTCCGGGGAGCTGTTTTTT
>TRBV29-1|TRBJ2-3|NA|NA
CSIGGDTDTQYF
TGCAGCATCGGGGGCGACACAGATACGCAGTATTTT
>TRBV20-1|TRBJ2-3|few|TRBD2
CSAREWRESPQYF
TGCAGTGCTAGAGAGTGGCGGGAGTCCCCGCAGTATTTT
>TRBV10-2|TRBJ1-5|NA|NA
CASSQQGPGQPQHF
TGCGCCAGCTCCCAACAGGGCCCCGGGCAGCCCCAGCATTTT
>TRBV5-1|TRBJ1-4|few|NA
CASSRGGGEKLFF
TGCGCCAGCAGCCGCGGCGGGGGTGAAAAACTGTTTTTT
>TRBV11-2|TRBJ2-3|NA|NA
CASSLDTWADTQYF
TGTGCCAGCAGCTTAGATACTTGGGCAGATACGCAGTATTTT
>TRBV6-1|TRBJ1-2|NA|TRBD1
CASRSQGALSGYTF
TGTGCCAGCAGGTCACAGGGGGCGTTAAGTGGCTACACCTTC
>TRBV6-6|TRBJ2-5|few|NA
CASNDSPGETQYF
TGTGCCAGCAATGACAGTCCGGGGGAGACCCAGTACTTC
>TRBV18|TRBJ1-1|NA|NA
CASSTTMTTRGTEAFF
TGTGCCAGCTCAACCACCATGACAACTAGGGGCACTGAAGCTTTCTTT
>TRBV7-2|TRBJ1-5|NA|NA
CASSPGRNQPQHF
TGTGCCAGCAGCCCAGGCAGGAATCAGCCCCAGCATTTT
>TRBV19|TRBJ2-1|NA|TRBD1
CASSEGTAINEQFF
TGTGCCAGTAGTGAAGGGACAGCGATTAATGAGCAGTTCTTC
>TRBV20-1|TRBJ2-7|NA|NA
CSARGVPQAGKVYEQYF
TGCAGTGCTAGAGGAGTCCCCCAGGCAGGGAAGGTCTACGAGCAGTACTTC
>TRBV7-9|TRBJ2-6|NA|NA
CASSSDRPNVLTF
TGTGCCAGCAGCTCTGACAGGCCCAACGTCCTGACTTTC
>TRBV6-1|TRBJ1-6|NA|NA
CASSWYNSPLHF
TGTGCCAGCAGTTGGTATAATTCACCCCTCCACTTT
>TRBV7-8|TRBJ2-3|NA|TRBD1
CASSTTGGSTDTQYF
TGTGCCAGCAGCACCACAGGGGGGAGCACAGATACGCAGTATTTT
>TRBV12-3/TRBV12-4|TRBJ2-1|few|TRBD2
CASSSRLAGYNEQFF
TGTGCCAGCAGTTCCCGACTAGCGGGATACAATGAGCAGTTCTTC
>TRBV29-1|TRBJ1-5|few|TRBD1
CSVDGRGRCLGNQPQHF
TGCAGCGTTGATGGGAGGGGGCGGTGTTTAGGCAATCAGCCCCAGCATTTT
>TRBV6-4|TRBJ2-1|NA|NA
CASSDVGGASYNEQFF
TGTGCCAGCAGTGACGTGGGGGGAGCATCCTACAATGAGCAGTTCTTC
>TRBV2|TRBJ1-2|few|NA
CASSEAAEAYGYTF
TGTGCCAGCAGTGAAGCCGCGGAAGCCTATGGCTACACCTTC
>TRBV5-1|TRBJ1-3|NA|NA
CASSPARQAYSGNTIYF
TGCGCCAGCAGCCCGGCCCGGCAGGCCTACTCTGGAAACACCATATATTTT
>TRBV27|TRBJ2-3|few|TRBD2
CASSSSRLAGAFADTQYF
TGTGCCAGCAGTTCCTCCAGACTAGCGGGAGCATTTGCAGATACGCAGTATTTT
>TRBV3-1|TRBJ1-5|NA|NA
CASSQETGRLPQHF
TGTGCCAGCAGCCAAGAGACCGGGCGGTTGCCCCAGCATTTT
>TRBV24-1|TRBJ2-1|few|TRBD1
CATSDFAGGQIEQFF
TGTGCCACCAGTGACTTCGCAGGGGGCCAGATAGAGCAGTTCTTC
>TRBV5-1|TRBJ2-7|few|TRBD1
CASSPRPTGVGEQYF
TGCGCCAGCAGCCCCCGGCCCACAGGGGTGGGAGAGCAGTACTTC
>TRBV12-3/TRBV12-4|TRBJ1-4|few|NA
CASTLGGRNEKLFF
TGTGCCAGCACCTTGGGAGGAAGAAATGAAAAACTGTTTTTT
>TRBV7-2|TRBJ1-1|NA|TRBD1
CASSPRTGDEGEAFF
TGTGCCAGCAGCCCGAGGACAGGGGACGAGGGTGAAGCTTTCTTT
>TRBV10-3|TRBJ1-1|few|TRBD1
CAISAGTGRIEAFF
TGTGCCATCAGTGCGGGGACAGGGAGGATTGAAGCTTTCTTT
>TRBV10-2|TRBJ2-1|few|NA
CASSVERNEQFF
TGCGCCAGCAGTGTAGAAAGAAATGAGCAGTTCTTC
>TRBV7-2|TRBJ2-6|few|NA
CASSQVVSGANVLTF
TGTGCCAGCAGCCAAGTGGTCTCTGGGGCCAACGTCCTGACTTTC
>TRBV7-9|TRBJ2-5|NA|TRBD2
CASSFLAGLGEETQYF
TGTGCCAGCAGCTTTCTAGCGGGACTAGGGGAAGAGACCCAGTACTTC
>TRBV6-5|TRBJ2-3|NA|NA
CASSSRLASTDTQYF
TGTGCCAGCAGTTCCCGCCTCGCTAGCACAGATACGCAGTATTTT
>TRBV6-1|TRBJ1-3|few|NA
CASSLQRSGNTIYF
TGTGCCAGCAGCCTACAGCGGTCCGGAAACACCATATATTTT
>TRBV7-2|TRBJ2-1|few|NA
CASSALDLAYNEQFF
TGTGCCAGCAGCGCTTTAGACCTCGCCTACAATGAGCAGTTCTTC
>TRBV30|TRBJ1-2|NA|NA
CAWSVTVANYGYTF
TGTGCCTGGAGTGTAACAGTAGCTAACTATGGCTACACCTTC
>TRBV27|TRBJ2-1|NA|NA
CASSSPGRRGSYNEQFF
TGTGCCAGCAGTTCCCCCGGCCGACGCGGCTCCTACAATGAGCAGTTCTTC
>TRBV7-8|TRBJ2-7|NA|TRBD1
CASSLVFTDRAYEQYF
TGTGCCAGCAGCTTAGTTTTTACGGACAGGGCCTACGAGCAGTACTTC